A single T cell receptor beta chain is shown here with its context. This CDR3 is built from 14 residues. In germline, CDR1 is SGHRS, CDR2 YFSETQ. J gave up 5 bases and V 0 bases, and 3 bases lay outside the gene matches. Treatment defined: oral pan-JAK inhibitor, 5-10 mg twice daily. The data belong to a study of CD8+ T cells in alopecia areata. cDNA serving as the sequencing template came from extracted, reverse transcribed RNA. Assay used: immunoSEQ multiplex PCR; TCRdb lists only in-frame clones, some missing. The sample consists of 150,000 or so clones, around 71% of them appearing once. The sequencing here drew on CD4+ T cells sorted from blood, taken at week 4, from a patient treated with tofacitinib. This clonotype originated in a human donor with alopecia areata. The rearrangement joins TRBV5-1 to TRBJ2-7; 9 nucleotides match TRBD1. In nucleotides, the CDR3 is TGCGCCAGCAGCTTGGGGACAGGGGACAACGAGCAGTACTTC. Protein: CASSLGTGDNEQYF.